The clone carrying this TCR beta chain came up many times. This entry belongs to a study of T-cell reconstitution after alpha-beta-depleted transplantation in children. This sample's TCRbeta library carried unique molecular identifier barcodes. One entry per CDR3 protein, called by TCRdb with MiXCR from the PCR reads. Altogether more than 550,000 distinct CDR3 sequences are present, 8% to 11% being singletons, with the ten largest covering roughly 3.9%. The material was PBMCs from the stem cell graft donor, obtained from the stem cell graft. This TCR derives from a human donor who donated a stem cell graft to a child with acute myeloid leukemia.

The CDR3 DNA reads TGTGCCACCAGTGATTCGACGGGTCAGGCCAACGTCCTGACTTTC. This encodes CATSDSTGQANVLTF. This chain connects TRBV24-1 to TRBJ2-6; D is unresolved. In germline, CDR1 is KGHDR, CDR2 SFDVKD. The CDR3 contains 15 residues. Trimming left V 2 bases short and J 6 bases short, with 10 bases between.